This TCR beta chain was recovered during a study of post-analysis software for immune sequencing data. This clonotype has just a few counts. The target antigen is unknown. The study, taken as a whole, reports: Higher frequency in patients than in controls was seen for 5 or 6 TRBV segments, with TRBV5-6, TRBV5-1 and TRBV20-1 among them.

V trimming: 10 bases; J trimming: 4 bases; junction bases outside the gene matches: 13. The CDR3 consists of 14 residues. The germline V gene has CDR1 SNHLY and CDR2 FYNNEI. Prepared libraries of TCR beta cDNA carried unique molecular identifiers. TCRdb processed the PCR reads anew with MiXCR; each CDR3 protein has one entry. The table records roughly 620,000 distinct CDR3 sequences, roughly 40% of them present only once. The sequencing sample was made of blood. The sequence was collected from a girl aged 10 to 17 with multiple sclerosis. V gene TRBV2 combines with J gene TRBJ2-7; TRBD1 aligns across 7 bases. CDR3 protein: CATIQDRNEYEQYF. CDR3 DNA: TGTGCCACCATCCAGGACAGGAACGAATACGAGCAGTACTTC.